The 3 T cell receptor beta chains below all came from one sample that was sequenced in a study of T-cell reconstitution after alpha-beta-depleted transplantation in children. The TCRbeta library incorporated unique molecular identifiers. Via MiXCR, TCRdb re-called the PCR reads, giving one row per CDR3 protein. Of some 300,000 distinct CDR3 sequences in the sample, over 9% were seen once. Sample: PBMCs from the stem cell graft donor, taken from the stem cell graft. These receptors were obtained from a human donor who donated a stem cell graft to a child with acute lymphoblastic leukemia.

This chain links TRBV5-1 with TRBJ2-7, with D tentatively TRBD1 (5 bases). This CDR3 spans 16 amino acids. Germline loops: CDR1 SGHRS, CDR2 YFSETQ. With 0 bases removed from V and 0 bases from J, the gap between germline ends came to 13 bases. CDR3 bases: TGCGCCAGCAGCTTGGCCCCACAGGACATCTCCTACGAGCAGTACTTC. Translated: CASSLAPQDISYEQYF.

The chain combines TRBV7-2 with TRBJ1-1, with 7 bases aligning to TRBD1. V lost 3 bases and J lost 0; bases outside the gene matches: 10. The CDR3 runs to 17 residues. The germline V gene encodes CDR1 SGHTA and CDR2 FQGNSA. The CDR3 nucleotides are TGTGCCAGCAGCTTGGGACAGTCGGGTCTGATGAACACTGAAGCTTTCTTT. Translation: CASSLGQSGLMNTEAFF.

This clonotype occurred many times. The chain has TRBV5-1 and TRBJ1-6; D not resolved. This CDR3 comprises 13 residues. Per the germline V gene, CDR1 is SGHRS and CDR2 is YFSETQ. V shed 3 bases and J shed 8 bases, with 9 bases lying between them. In nucleotides, the CDR3 is TGCGCCAGCAGCTGGGCCGGGGATTCACCCCTCCACTTT. Amino acid sequence: CASSWAGDSPLHF.